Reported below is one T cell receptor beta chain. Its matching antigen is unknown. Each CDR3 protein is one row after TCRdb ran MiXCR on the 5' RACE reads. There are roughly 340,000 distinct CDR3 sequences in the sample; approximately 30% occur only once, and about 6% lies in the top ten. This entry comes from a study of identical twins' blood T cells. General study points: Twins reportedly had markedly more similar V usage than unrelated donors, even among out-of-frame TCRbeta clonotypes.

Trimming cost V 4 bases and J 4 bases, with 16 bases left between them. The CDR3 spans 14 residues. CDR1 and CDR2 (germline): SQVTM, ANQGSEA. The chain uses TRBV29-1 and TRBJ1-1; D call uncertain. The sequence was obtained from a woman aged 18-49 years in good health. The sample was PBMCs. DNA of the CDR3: TGCAGCGTTGGGGCGGCAGCCTGGGGCACTGAAGCTTTCTTT. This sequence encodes CSVGAAAWGTEAFF.